A single sample is the source of the 30 T cell receptor beta chains below, sequenced in a study of T-cell memory formation after mild COVID-19. TCRdb ran MiXCR on the 5' RACE reads and lists one entry per CDR3 protein. This table has fewer than 650,000 distinct CDR3 sequences, roughly 21% appearing once. Sequenced input: PBMCs or a T cell subset sorted from them (not recorded which). The receptors stem from an adult woman who had mild COVID-19 (a few samples of this study predate the infection). Cell type and time point are not known.

The table lists this clonotype with a few counts. The rearrangement uses TRBV5-1 and TRBJ2-1; 8 bases align to TRBD1. This CDR3 is built from 16 residues. Germline V lookup: CDR1 SGHRS, CDR2 YFSETQ. V trimming: 3 bases; J trimming: 7 bases; junction bases outside the gene matches: 12. As DNA, the CDR3 is TGCGCCAGCAGCTCACGACAGGGGATGGGCACGAATGAGCAGTTCTTC. Protein sequence: CASSSRQGMGTNEQFF.

V usage is TRBV5-1 and J usage is TRBJ2-1, with D perhaps matching TRBD2 (5 bases). V lost 3 bases, J lost 5 bases, and 12 bases lay in between. This CDR3 is built from 14 residues. The germline V gene has CDR1 SGHRS and CDR2 YFSETQ. CDR3 nucleotide sequence: TGCGCCAGCAGCTCGCTGGACGGGAACAATGAGCAGTTCTTC. This codes for CASSSLDGNNEQFF.

This clonotype showed up just a few times. The chain carries TRBV6-2 or TRBV6-3 and TRBJ2-1; 10 bases are a match to TRBD1. J gave up 6 bases and V 2 bases, and 4 bases lay outside the gene matches. CDR1 is MNHEY, CDR2 SVGEGT, per germline. CDR3 length equals 15 residues. The CDR3 bases are TGTGCCAGCAGTTACCATCGGACAGGGGGCAATGAGCAGTTCTTC. The encoded protein is CASSYHRTGGNEQFF.

This clonotype was detected a few times. This chain links TRBV30 with TRBJ2-1; 9 bases match TRBD2. The J segment lost 8 bases and the V segment lost 1 base, leaving 6 bases of the junction unmatched. Germline CDR1 reads GTSNPN; CDR2 reads SVGIG (reference sequence). This CDR3 comprises 14 residues. CDR3 amino acids: CAWSEGLAADEQFF. The CDR3 region has the DNA TGTGCCTGGAGTGAGGGACTAGCAGCGGATGAGCAGTTCTTC.

This clonotype was counted between two and nine times. The gene calls are TRBV12-3 or TRBV12-4 and TRBJ2-6; 7 nucleotides line up with TRBD1. J gave up 3 bases and V 7 bases, and 12 bases lay outside the gene matches. The CDR3 spans 17 residues. The CDR3 loop is CASKAGTAVDGANVLTF. The DNA of the CDR3 is TGTGCCAGCAAAGCCGGGACAGCGGTTGATGGGGCCAACGTCCTGACTTTC.

The sample holds a few counts of this clonotype. The chain has TRBV7-9 and TRBJ2-7, with TRBD2 matching 7 bases. Germline V CDR1 and CDR2: SEHNR, FQNEAQ (reference sequence). Trimming cost V 5 bases and J 4 bases; bases outside gene matches: 11. This CDR3 comprises 15 residues. The CDR3 reads CASSGREPLSYEQYF. The CDR3 nucleotides read TGTGCCAGCAGCGGGCGGGAGCCGCTGTCTTACGAGCAGTACTTC.

V and J are TRBV4-2 and TRBJ2-3; TRBD2 matches at 9 bases. The CDR3 has 22 residues. V gave up 6 bases and J gave up 1 base; unmatched junction bases: 26. The germline V gene has CDR1 LGHNA and CDR2 YNFKEQ. CDR3 region: CASRRLGNPGLAPWSGTDTQYF. The CDR3, as DNA: TGTGCCAGCAGAAGATTGGGCAACCCGGGACTAGCCCCGTGGTCGGGCACAGATACGCAGTATTTT.

The J gene is TRBJ2-7, the V gene TRBV6-5; a weak D match, TRBD1 (5 bases). The CDR3 loop spans 16 amino acids. Germline-derived CDR1 and CDR2 are MNHEY and SVGAGI. Trimming took 0 bases from V and 4 from J, leaving 16 bases between them. Here the CDR3 reads CASSYSTLRGAYEQYF. In DNA, the CDR3 is TGTGCCAGCAGTTACTCGACGTTAAGGGGTGCGTACGAGCAGTACTTC.

The CDR3 coding sequence is TGTGCCAGCAGCGTAGACAAGTCATACGAGCAGTACTTC. Its translation: CASSVDKSYEQYF. This chain uses TRBV7-6 with TRBJ2-7; D gene uncertain. This CDR3 comprises 13 residues. Trimming shortened V by 5 bases and J by 4 bases, and 12 bases separated the two germline ends. Germline lookup yields CDR1 SGHVS and CDR2 FNYEAQ.

The V and J genes are TRBV20-1 and TRBJ2-2; TRBD2 aligns across 9 bases. Trimming at V came to 5 bases and at J to 4 bases, leaving 14 bases not matched to a gene. This CDR3 is 17 amino acids long. In germline, CDR1 is DFQATT, CDR2 SNEGSKA (reference sequence). In DNA form, the CDR3 reads TGCAGTGCTCCGAGTCGAGTAGCGGGGGTAGGCACCGGGGAGCTGTTTTTT. Protein product: CSAPSRVAGVGTGELFF.

In this sample, this clonotype turned up many times. The chain has TRBV7-9 and TRBJ2-7, with 8 nucleotides matching TRBD1. Looked up from germline, CDR1 is SEHNR and CDR2 is FQNEAQ (reference sequence). CDR3 length equals 18 residues. Losses at the gene ends were 2 bases for V and 2 bases for J; bases not matched to a gene: 14. The CDR3 loop reads CASSLSLYGQGDTYEQYF. The DNA of the CDR3 is TGTGCCAGCAGCTTATCTCTTTATGGACAGGGCGACACCTACGAGCAGTACTTC.

This clonotype appeared a few times. This chain connects TRBV6-2 or TRBV6-3 to TRBJ2-3, with TRBD2 as a possible D gene (6 bases). Trimming stripped 2 bases from V and 11 bases from J, with 11 bases between. Germline V lookup: CDR1 MNHEY, CDR2 SVGEGT. The CDR3 runs 12 residues. This chain's CDR3 is CASSYGQGGQYF. DNA for the CDR3: TGTGCCAGCAGTTACGGCCAGGGAGGGCAGTATTTT.

The rearrangement uses TRBV10-3 and TRBJ2-7; D not certain. V shed 4 bases and J shed 3 bases, with 19 bases lying between them. This CDR3 spans 16 amino acids. Per the germline V gene, CDR1 is ENHRY and CDR2 is SYGVKD. CDR3 sequence reads: CAISGSGPSPNYEQYF. Written as DNA, the CDR3 is TGTGCCATCAGTGGGTCGGGCCCCAGCCCCAACTACGAGCAGTACTTC.

The V and J genes are TRBV3-1 and TRBJ2-7, with 9 nucleotides matching TRBD2. With V trimmed by 1 base and J by 2 bases, 6 bases remained unmatched. The germline CDR1 and CDR2 sequences are LGHDT and YNNKEL (reference sequence). The CDR3 has 16 residues. The CDR3 bases are TGTGCCAGCAGCCAAGTGGCTAGCGGGGCTCCCTACGAGCAGTACTTC. Protein sequence: CASSQVASGAPYEQYF.

This clonotype appeared a few times. This chain links TRBV7-9 with TRBJ2-5, with D maybe TRBD2 (6 bases). The germline V gene has CDR1 SEHNR and CDR2 FQNEAQ (reference sequence). The length of the CDR3 is 18 residues. The V end lost 0 bases, the J end lost 1 base, and 18 bases lay between the germline ends. As DNA, the CDR3 is TGTGCCAGCAGCTTAGCTATGCAGCCCCGGGGGACCCAAGAGACCCAGTACTTC. Translating it yields CASSLAMQPRGTQETQYF.

The genes are TRBV20-1 and TRBJ2-2; a possible D gene is TRBD2 (7 bases). The CDR3 consists of 17 residues. Germline V CDR1 and CDR2: DFQATT, SNEGSKA (reference sequence). V was shortened by 2 bases and J by 5 bases, with 21 bases between the two germline ends. This chain's CDR3 is CSARPVGGLRGTGELFF. CDR3 coding DNA: TGCAGTGCTAGACCAGTGGGGGGGCTACGTGGGACCGGGGAGCTGTTTTTT.

The rearrangement links TRBV14 to TRBJ2-7, with 9 positions matching TRBD1. This CDR3 spans 14 amino acids. V shed 1 base and J 11 bases; nucleotides not matched to a gene: 9. Germline V gene data show CDR1 as SGHDN and CDR2 as FVKESK. The CDR3 coding sequence is TGTGCCAGCAGCCAAGTGAGGACAGGGGTCGTTAAGTACTTC. Translation: CASSQVRTGVVKYF.

This clonotype was found many times. The chain recombines TRBV12-3 or TRBV12-4 with TRBJ2-1; D is possibly TRBD2 (5 bases). The V and J ends lost 3 bases and 2 bases respectively, with 8 bases between them. CDR3 size: 14 residues. The CDR3 DNA is TGTGCCAGCAGTTTGAGCGGACCCTACAATGAGCAGTTCTTC. Protein product: CASSLSGPYNEQFF.

The chain uses TRBV6-1 and TRBJ2-1; possible D gene TRBD1, 6 bases. Germline V gene data show CDR1 as MNHNS and CDR2 as SASEGT. The CDR3 sequence is 12 residues long. Trimming stripped 6 bases from V and 7 bases from J, with 10 bases between. Here the CDR3 reads CASRGQTNEQFF. CDR3 DNA sequence: TGTGCCAGCAGAGGACAGACTAATGAGCAGTTCTTC.

The V gene is TRBV3-1, the J gene TRBJ2-2; weak D call: TRBD2 (5 bases). The CDR3 consists of 16 residues. V was clipped by 1 base and J by 3 bases, with 12 bases between them. Germline V lookup: CDR1 LGHDT, CDR2 YNNKEL (reference sequence). This chain's CDR3 is CASSQVVTGYTGELFF. The CDR3 DNA sequence: TGTGCCAGCAGCCAAGTCGTCACGGGGTACACCGGGGAGCTGTTTTTT.

This clonotype was counted only a few times. V is TRBV13 and J is TRBJ2-7, with 12 positions matching TRBD2. V shed 5 bases and J 0 bases; nucleotides not matched to a gene: 5. The CDR3 length is 16 residues. Germline V gene sequence: CDR1 PRHDT, CDR2 FYEKMQ (reference sequence). The CDR3 sequence: CASSVRLAGDSYEQYF. CDR3 coding DNA: TGTGCCAGCAGCGTGAGACTAGCGGGAGACTCCTACGAGCAGTACTTC.

The chain uses TRBV7-3 and TRBJ2-1; D is unclear. The germline V and J ends were trimmed by 1 base and 10 bases, with 17 bases remaining between them. CDR1 is SGHTA, CDR2 FQGTGA, per germline. CDR3 length equals 15 residues. Here the CDR3 DNA reads TGTGCCAGCAGCTTAAGTGGCGGTAGCCTCGGGGAGCAGTTCTTC. The encoded protein is CASSLSGGSLGEQFF.

V gene TRBV2 combines with J gene TRBJ2-5; the D gene is possibly TRBD2 (6 bases). Trimming stripped 4 bases from V and 1 base from J, with 16 bases between. The germline V gene has CDR1 SNHLY and CDR2 FYNNEI. CDR3 size: 16 residues. The CDR3 here is CASSAIVSGVQETQYF. The CDR3 DNA follows: TGTGCCAGCAGTGCCATCGTTAGCGGAGTCCAAGAGACCCAGTACTTC.

The chain has TRBV24-1 and TRBJ2-7, with 8 bases lining up with TRBD1. From germline, CDR1 is KGHDR and CDR2 SFDVKD. The CDR3 runs 17 residues. V was pared by 2 bases and J by 2 bases, with 10 bases of the junction left unmatched. In DNA form, the CDR3 reads TGTGCCACCAGTGATTCCAAAGGACAGGGTGGAACCTACGAGCAGTACTTC. Protein: CATSDSKGQGGTYEQYF.

The chain joins TRBV7-2 to TRBJ1-1; D remains ambiguous. The CDR3 has 15 amino acids. Looked up from germline, CDR1 is SGHTA and CDR2 is FQGNSA. Trimming left V 1 base short and J 0 bases short, with 9 bases between. This chain's CDR3 is CASSLEGSLNTEAFF. CDR3 DNA: TGTGCCAGCAGCTTAGAAGGCTCCCTGAACACTGAAGCTTTCTTT.

The J gene is TRBJ1-2, the V gene TRBV20-1; 12 bases agree with TRBD1. The trim removed 5 bases at V and 8 bases at J, leaving 15 bases unmatched. The CDR3 consists of 16 residues. CDR1 and CDR2 from the germline V gene are DFQATT and SNEGSKA (reference sequence). The CDR3 DNA sequence: TGCAGTGCTCCCCTGCGGGGGACAGGGGGCCGCGGGGGCTACACCTTC. Translation gives CSAPLRGTGGRGGYTF.

This clonotype has a handful of counts. V gene TRBV6-5 combines with J gene TRBJ1-4; D is uncertain. CDR1 is MNHEY and CDR2 is SVGAGI in the germline V gene. Trimming left V 4 bases short and J 4 bases short, with 13 bases between. CDR3 length: 15 residues. In DNA form, the CDR3 reads TGTGCCAGCAGTTCCAGCGTACGGTATAATGAAAAACTGTTTTTT. It yields the protein CASSSSVRYNEKLFF.

The genes are TRBV9 and TRBJ2-1, with 9 positions matching TRBD2. Germline V gene data show CDR1 as SGDLS and CDR2 as YYNGEE. The CDR3 spans 16 residues. V was pared by 0 bases and J by 0 bases, with 1 base of the junction left unmatched. Here the CDR3 DNA reads TGTGCCAGCAGCGTAGGGACTAGCGACTCCTACAATGAGCAGTTCTTC. It encodes CASSVGTSDSYNEQFF.

A few counts support this clonotype. The V and J genes are TRBV12-3 or TRBV12-4 and TRBJ2-1; D unresolved. Trimming pared 6 bases from V and 0 bases from J, leaving 15 bases between. The CDR3 has 16 amino acids. The CDR3 sequence is CASSSASVGSYNEQFF. As DNA, the CDR3 is TGTGCCAGCAGCTCCGCTTCCGTTGGCTCCTACAATGAGCAGTTCTTC.

The genes are TRBV3-1 and TRBJ1-1; 8 nucleotides line up with TRBD1. Germline CDR1 and CDR2: LGHDT and YNNKEL (reference sequence). J gave up 3 bases and V 3 bases, and 9 bases lay outside the gene matches. This CDR3 has 16 amino acids. The CDR3 loop is CASSHFRGRVDTEAFF. The DNA of the CDR3 is TGTGCCAGCAGCCATTTCAGGGGGCGCGTTGACACTGAAGCTTTCTTT.